A selection of T cell receptor beta chains follows, all from one sample in a study of CD8+ T cells in alopecia areata. This table comes from immunoSEQ multiplex PCR, and its TCRdb copy is limited to in-frame clones, with some not included. The table lists about 150,000 clones, around 47% of them singletons. Sequenced input: CD4+ T cells sorted from blood. The receptors were sampled from a human donor with alopecia areata. Both conserved end residues are part of each CDR3. The order of the fields is clone size, V gene, J gene, CDR3 length, D gene, CDR3 DNA, CDR3 protein. A D gene is named only where the DNA matches it firmly. Clone size appears in some rows only: once, few, many, or a class for an expanded clone.

few,TRBV6-6,TRBJ1-5,13,NA,TGTGCCAGCAGACAGGGATGGGAACAGCCCCAGCATTTT,CASRQGWEQPQHF
NA,TRBV29-1,TRBJ1-4,13,NA,TGCAGCGTTCCCACCCTGGGTGGCGAAAAACTGTTTTTT,CSVPTLGGEKLFF
NA,TRBV2,TRBJ1-2,11,NA,TGTGCCAGCAGAGACGTCAGTGGCTACACCTTC,CASRDVSGYTF
NA,TRBV5-1,TRBJ2-1,12,NA,TGCGCCAGCACCCCTGGTGGGAGAGAGCAGTTCTTC,CASTPGGREQFF
NA,TRBV28,TRBJ1-1,13,TRBD1,TGTGCCAGCAGATTGACAGGGGCAAGGGGAGCTTTCTTT,CASRLTGARGAFF
NA,TRBV30,TRBJ1-5,13,NA,TGTGCCTGGAGAGAACGGGCGGATCAGCCCCAGCATTTT,CAWRERADQPQHF
NA,TRBV18,TRBJ1-5,14,NA,TGTGCCAGCTCAAACAGGGTTTTTGATCAGCCCCAGCATTTT,CASSNRVFDQPQHF
once,TRBV6-5,TRBJ1-2,13,NA,TGTGCCAGCGCAGAAGGGGGGGCCTATGGCTACACCTTC,CASAEGGAYGYTF
NA,TRBV28,TRBJ2-7,15,NA,TGTGCCAGCAGTCTCAGGAGTATTGGGACCTACGAGCAGTACTTC,CASSLRSIGTYEQYF
few,TRBV28,TRBJ2-1,15,TRBD2,TGTGCCAGCAGTTTTCTAGCGGGAGGAACCAATGAGCAGTTCTTC,CASSFLAGGTNEQFF
few,TRBV6-6,TRBJ2-5,12,NA,TGTGCCAGCAGTTACGTCGGGGAGACCCAGTACTTC,CASSYVGETQYF
NA,TRBV2,TRBJ2-5,11,NA,TGTGCCAGCAGCGTGCGTAGGGGCCAGTACTTC,CASSVRRGQYF
NA,TRBV4-1,TRBJ2-7,17,NA,TGCGCCAGCAGCCAAGATCCTTCCACGAGCCGGCCTTACGAGCAGTACTTC,CASSQDPSTSRPYEQYF
NA,TRBV4-2,TRBJ2-1,16,TRBD2,TGTGCCAGCAGCCAAGCAGCGGCAGCGGGATACAATGAGCAGTTCTTC,CASSQAAAAGYNEQFF
NA,TRBV5-1,TRBJ2-5,16,NA,TGCGCCAGCAGCTTCGCAGGGGGGCCCAGCTGGGAGACCCAGTACTTC,CASSFAGGPSWETQYF
NA,TRBV27,TRBJ2-1,13,TRBD1,TGTGCCAGCAGAGGACAGGGGCTCGATCAGCAGTTCTTC,CASRGQGLDQQFF
few,TRBV5-1,TRBJ2-3,16,TRBD1,TGCGCCAGCAGCTTGCCGGGACAGGGGGGACCAGATACGCAGTATTTT,CASSLPGQGGPDTQYF
NA,TRBV29-1,TRBJ2-5,14,TRBD2,TGCAGCGTTGACGCTAGCGGGAGGGGAGAGACCCAGTACTTC,CSVDASGRGETQYF
NA,TRBV5-6,TRBJ2-1,15,NA,TGTGCCAGCAGCCCAGATCTGCTAACCTGGGATGAGCAGTTCTTC,CASSPDLLTWDEQFF
NA,TRBV2,TRBJ1-2,13,NA,TGTGCCAGCAGTGGACAGGTGAACTATGGCTACACCTTC,CASSGQVNYGYTF
NA,TRBV7-8,TRBJ2-3,16,TRBD2,TGTGCCAGCAGCCAGGGGACTAGCGGGAGTGCAGATACGCAGTATTTT,CASSQGTSGSADTQYF
few,TRBV5-1,TRBJ1-1,13,NA,TGCGCCAGCAAGGGGGGCTTGAACACTGAAGCTTTCTTT,CASKGGLNTEAFF
NA,TRBV27,TRBJ2-1,15,TRBD2,TGTGCCAGCAGTTCTAGGGCTAGCGGGAGAGGTGAGCAGTTCTTC,CASSSRASGRGEQFF
NA,TRBV5-1,TRBJ2-5,14,NA,TGCGCCAGCAGGCCCGGACAGTTGCAAGAGACCCAGTACTTC,CASRPGQLQETQYF
NA,TRBV6-5,TRBJ1-5,14,TRBD1,TGTGCCAGCAGTCCGGACAGGGGCGGGCAGCCCCAGCATTTT,CASSPDRGGQPQHF
NA,TRBV5-1,TRBJ2-6,17,NA,TGCGCCAGCAGCTTGGGAGCAGCCCGTGGGGGGGCCAACGTCCTGACTTTC,CASSLGAARGGANVLTF
NA,TRBV28,TRBJ2-7,14,NA,TGTGCCAGCAGCCCTACTCCCGACGCCTACGAGCAGTACTTC,CASSPTPDAYEQYF
NA,TRBV12-5,TRBJ2-5,17,NA,TGTGCTAGTGGTTCGCCCAATATCGGGACACTCCAAGAGACCCAGTACTTC,CASGSPNIGTLQETQYF
few,TRBV18,TRBJ2-5,13,NA,TGTGCCAGCTCACCACTCTACCAAGAGACCCAGTACTTC,CASSPLYQETQYF
NA,TRBV12-5,TRBJ2-5,11,NA,TGTGCTAGTGGTCGCAGAGAGACCCAGTACTTC,CASGRRETQYF
many,TRBV4-1,TRBJ2-3,15,NA,TGCGCCAGCAGATCCGGGAGCGGCTCGGGGAACTCGCAGTATTTT,CASRSGSGSGNSQYF
NA,TRBV29-1,TRBJ2-6,18,NA,TGCAGCGTTGAAAGCGTACAGGGTGGTGTGTCTGGGGCCAACGTCCTGACTTTC,CSVESVQGGVSGANVLTF
NA,TRBV28,TRBJ2-7,16,NA,TGTGCCAGCAGTTCAACCCCGGACGGGAGCTCCTACGAGCAGTACTTC,CASSSTPDGSSYEQYF
once,TRBV14,TRBJ2-1,15,TRBD1,TGTGCCAGCAGCCTGACAGGGAACACCTACAATGAGCAGTTCTTC,CASSLTGNTYNEQFF
NA,TRBV20-1,TRBJ1-1,10,NA,TGCAGTCGCTACAGGAATGAAGCTTTCTTT,CSRYRNEAFF
NA,TRBV5-4,TRBJ1-1,12,NA,TGTGCCAGCAGCTTGGAGGGGTCTGAAGCTTTCTTT,CASSLEGSEAFF
few,TRBV5-1,TRBJ2-1,11,NA,TGCGCCAGCAGCAGGGAGTCGGCCCAGTTCTTC,CASSRESAQFF
NA,TRBV4-2,TRBJ1-1,16,NA,TGTGCCAGCAGCCGAGGGCGCGCGGGGCTGGACACTGAAGCTTTCTTT,CASSRGRAGLDTEAFF